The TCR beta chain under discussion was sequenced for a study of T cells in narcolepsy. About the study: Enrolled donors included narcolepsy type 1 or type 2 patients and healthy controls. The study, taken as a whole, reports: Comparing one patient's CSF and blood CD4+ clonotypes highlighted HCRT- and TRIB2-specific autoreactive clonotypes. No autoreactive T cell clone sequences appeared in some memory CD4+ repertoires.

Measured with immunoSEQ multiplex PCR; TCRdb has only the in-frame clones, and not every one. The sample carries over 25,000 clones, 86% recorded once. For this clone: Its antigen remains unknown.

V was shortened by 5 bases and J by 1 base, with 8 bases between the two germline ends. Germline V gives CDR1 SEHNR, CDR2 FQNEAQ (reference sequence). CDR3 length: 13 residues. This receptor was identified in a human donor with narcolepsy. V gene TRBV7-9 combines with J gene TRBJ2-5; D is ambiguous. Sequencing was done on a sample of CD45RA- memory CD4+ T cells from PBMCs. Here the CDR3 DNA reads TGTGCCAGCAGCAAGCGAGCCCAAGAGACCCAGTACTTC. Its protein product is CASSKRAQETQYF.